This passage covers 25 T cell receptor beta chains from one sample sequenced in a study of T-cell reconstitution after alpha-beta-depleted transplantation in children. As it was prepared, the TCRbeta library received unique molecular identifiers. TCRdb reanalysed the PCR reads using MiXCR and keeps one entry per CDR3 protein. The sample holds around 580,000 distinct CDR3 sequences; 25% to 30% are singletons and the top ten take less than 40%. The material was PBMCs, obtained before TCRalphabeta/CD19-depleted stem cell transplant. The receptors stem from a boy under two years old with Wiskott-Aldrich syndrome, due to receive a stem cell transplant.

The chain couples TRBV6-5 to TRBJ2-2, with 7 bases matching TRBD1. Germline CDR1 is MNHEY and CDR2 is SVGAGI. CDR3 length equals 16 residues. J gave up 5 bases and V 2 bases, and 8 bases lay outside the gene matches. CDR3 in amino acids: CASSYIVAGGTGELFF. The DNA for the CDR3 is TGTGCCAGCAGTTACATTGTTGCAGGGGGAACCGGGGAGCTGTTTTTT.

This clonotype has a handful of counts. The chain recombines TRBV5-1 with TRBJ2-1; the match to TRBD1 covers 10 bases. The CDR3 has 17 residues. Germline CDR1 SGHRS, CDR2 YFSETQ. Germline trimming cut 5 bases from V and 7 bases from J; bases unmatched to any gene: 15. The CDR3 bases are TGCGCCAGCAGGTCATTCATCCTGGACAGGGGGTTAAATGAGCAGTTCTTC. This encodes CASRSFILDRGLNEQFF.

The rearrangement links TRBV30 to TRBJ2-1, with 10 bases aligning to TRBD1. Germline CDR1 is GTSNPN and CDR2 is SVGIG (reference sequence). Trimming at V came to 2 bases and at J to 7 bases, leaving 8 bases not matched to a gene. The CDR3 has 15 residues. CDR3 loop: CAWSRDRGRLNEQFF. For the CDR3, the DNA is TGTGCCTGGAGTCGAGACAGGGGGCGCTTGAATGAGCAGTTCTTC.

For this clonotype: At one of its ends the junction is not consistent with the germline gene, which may arise from a read error. The genes are TRBV20-1 and TRBJ2-1; TRBD2 matches at 10 bases. The V gene's germline CDR1 is DFQATT and CDR2 SNEGSKA (reference sequence). The CDR3 is 16 amino acids. The CDR3 nucleotides read TGCAGTGCTAGCAGGACTAGCGGCACGGCCTACAATGAGCGGTTCTTC. It encodes CSASRTSGTAYNERFF.

V usage is TRBV18 and J usage is TRBJ2-7; no definite D call. The CDR3 extends over 14 amino acids. With 1 base removed from V and 4 bases from J, the gap between germline ends came to 11 bases. Germline-derived CDR1 and CDR2 are KGHSH and LQKENI. The CDR3 loop reads CASSPRAVKYEQYF. The CDR3, as DNA: TGTGCCAGCTCACCACGCGCTGTTAAGTACGAGCAGTACTTC.

Of note for this clonotype: At one end, the junction sequence differs from germline, possibly due to a read error. The J gene is TRBJ2-2, the V gene TRBV11-2, with D perhaps matching TRBD1 or TRBD2 (5 bases each). CDR1 is SGHAT, CDR2 FQNNGV, per germline. The CDR3 has 18 residues. CDR3 protein: CASSPAGPGLRGDGALFF. The DNA of the CDR3 is TGTGCCAGCAGCCCCGCCGGGCCGGGATTAAGGGGCGACGGGGCGCTGTTTTTT. Together with reference TRBV11-2 and TRBJ2-2, the CDR3 gives the full variable domain: EAGVAQSPRYKIIEKRQSVAFWCNPISGHATLYWYQQILGQGPKLLIQFQNNGVVDDSQLPKDRFSAERLKGVDSTLKIQPAKLEDSAVYLCASSPAGPGLRGDGALFFGEGSRLTVL.

In its sample, this clonotype was seen a few times. The rearrangement joins TRBV4-1 to TRBJ2-1; 11 bases align to TRBD2. Looked up from germline, CDR1 is MGHRA and CDR2 is YSYEKL. After removal of 4 bases from V and 5 bases from J, the junction contained 16 bases not matched to a gene. The CDR3 consists of 19 residues. This CDR3 is CASSPLDPAGLAVDNEQFF. Here the CDR3 DNA reads TGCGCCAGCAGCCCCTTAGATCCCGCGGGACTAGCGGTAGACAATGAGCAGTTCTTC.

This chain links TRBV5-1 with TRBJ1-5; a possible D gene is TRBD1 (6 bases). Deletions cut 4 bases from V and 4 bases from J, with 12 bases between. The CDR3 is made up of 14 amino acids. Germline V gene data show CDR1 as SGHRS and CDR2 as YFSETQ. For the CDR3, the DNA is TGCGCCAGCAGCGAGGACAGCCCGAATCAGCCCCAGCATTTT. Translated: CASSEDSPNQPQHF.

A few counts support this clonotype. This chain connects TRBV7-9 to TRBJ2-5; 8 nucleotides match TRBD1. Unmatched junction bases numbered 8, after V lost 3 bases and J lost 5 bases. The CDR3 length is 15 residues. Germline V gene sequence: CDR1 SEHNR, CDR2 FQNEAQ (reference sequence). The CDR3 is CASSFDRGDSETQYF. The CDR3 DNA reads TGTGCCAGCAGCTTTGACAGGGGAGACTCGGAGACCCAGTACTTC. Complete variable domain (other parts from reference TRBV7-9 and TRBJ2-5): DTGVSQNPRHKITKRGQNVTFRCDPISEHNRLYWYRQTLGQGPEFLTYFQNEAQLEKSRLLSDRFSAERPKGSFSTLEIQRTEQGDSAMYLCASSFDRGDSETQYFGPGTRLLVL.

The chain carries TRBV5-1 and TRBJ2-7; 7 positions agree with TRBD1. The germline gives CDR1 SGHRS, CDR2 YFSETQ. This CDR3 region has 15 residues. V shed 4 bases, J shed 2 bases, and the junction held 9 bases outside the gene matches. CDR3 residues: CASSPTGVFTYEQYF. The CDR3 DNA reads TGCGCCAGCAGCCCTACAGGGGTATTTACCTACGAGCAGTACTTC.

This chain uses TRBV24-1 with TRBJ1-5; D not resolved. There are 13 residues in the CDR3. V was trimmed by 4 bases and J by 7 bases, leaving 10 bases between them. Germline CDR1 reads KGHDR; CDR2 reads SFDVKD. The CDR3 is CATSDQVTQPQHF. CDR3 sequence (DNA): TGTGCCACCAGTGACCAGGTTACCCAGCCCCAGCATTTT.

The table lists this clonotype with many counts. The CDR3 here is CASGRTGIWTDTQYF. CDR3 sequence (DNA): TGTGCCAGCGGCCGGACAGGGATCTGGACAGATACGCAGTATTTT. The rearrangement joins TRBV6-2 or TRBV6-3 to TRBJ2-3, with 8 bases aligning to TRBD1. The CDR3 has 15 amino acids. CDR1 and CDR2 from the germline V gene are MNHEY and SVGEGT. The V gene end was trimmed by 8 bases and the J gene end by 3 bases; junction bases not matched to a gene: 10.

The chain combines TRBV28 with TRBJ1-5; 10 bases fit TRBD1. Germline lookup yields CDR1 MDHEN and CDR2 SYDVKM. This CDR3 is built from 14 residues. V trimming: 4 bases; J trimming: 4 bases; junction bases outside the gene matches: 1. The CDR3 loop reads CASSWGQGNQPQHF. CDR3 sequence (DNA): TGTGCCAGCAGTTGGGGACAGGGGAATCAGCCCCAGCATTTT.

V gene TRBV6-2 or TRBV6-3 combines with J gene TRBJ2-1; D may be TRBD1 (6 bases). CDR3 length: 17 amino acids. The ends were cut back, 8 bases at V and 0 bases at J, with 20 bases in the middle. Germline assignment: CDR1 MNHEY and CDR2 SVGEGT. The CDR3 nucleotides are TGTGCCAGCCGCCAGGCAGGGGCTTTTGACTCCTACAATGAGCAGTTCTTC. This encodes CASRQAGAFDSYNEQFF.

The rearrangement links TRBV7-8 to TRBJ2-5; TRBD2 agrees at 7 bases. CDR1 SGHVS and CDR2 FQNEAQ come from the germline V gene. V was pared by 5 bases and J by 5 bases, with 8 bases of the junction left unmatched. The CDR3 is 14 amino acids. The CDR3 region has the DNA TGTGCCAGCAGCATCCGGACTAGTGGGGAGACCCAGTACTTC. Translated, it gives CASSIRTSGETQYF.

The genes are TRBV27 and TRBJ1-4; 11 nucleotides line up with TRBD1. The junction had 6 bases not matched to a gene; V was cut back by 5 bases and J by 7 bases. Per the germline V gene, CDR1 is MNHEY and CDR2 is SMNVEV (reference sequence). The CDR3 length is 15 residues. CDR3 sequence: CASSVDRGRGEKLFF. The CDR3 DNA reads as TGTGCCAGCAGTGTGGACAGGGGGCGAGGTGAAAAACTGTTTTTT.

This clonotype was recorded a few times. The J gene is TRBJ2-1, the V gene TRBV20-1; TRBD2 matches 10 bases. Germline loops: CDR1 DFQATT, CDR2 SNEGSKA (reference sequence). V shed 2 bases, J shed 2 bases, and the junction held 3 bases outside the gene matches. The length of the CDR3 is 15 residues. The CDR3: CSARKAGGTYNEQFF. The DNA of the CDR3 is TGCAGTGCTAGAAAAGCGGGAGGGACCTACAATGAGCAGTTCTTC.

This clonotype was detected ten times or more. The CDR3: CATKGRQGNTGELFF. CDR3 DNA: TGTGCCACCAAGGGGCGGCAGGGGAACACCGGGGAGCTGTTTTTT. The chain couples TRBV28 to TRBJ2-2; D perhaps matches TRBD1 (5 bases). The V and J ends lost 10 bases and 1 base respectively, with 16 bases between them. The CDR3 length is 15 residues. Per the germline V gene, CDR1 is MDHEN and CDR2 is SYDVKM.

CDR3 nucleotides: TGTGCCAGCAGCTCCCCTGCACAGGACGAGCAGTACTTC. Its protein is CASSSPAQDEQYF. The rearrangement uses TRBV7-9 and TRBJ2-7, with D perhaps TRBD1 (5 bases). The ends were cut back, 4 bases at V and 5 bases at J, with 12 bases in the middle. CDR1 is SEHNR and CDR2 is FQNEAQ in the germline V gene (reference sequence). This CDR3 is built from 13 residues.

This clonotype has more than one count but fewer than ten. The gene calls are TRBV7-2 and TRBJ2-7; possibly TRBD2 for D (6 bases). This CDR3 has 15 amino acids. CDR1 is SGHTA and CDR2 is FQGNSA in the germline V gene. Deletions cut 1 base from V and 2 bases from J, with 12 bases between. The CDR3 protein is CASSLVVTRPYEQYF. CDR3 DNA sequence: TGTGCCAGCAGCTTAGTTGTGACTAGACCCTACGAGCAGTACTTC. The full variable domain, completed using reference TRBV7-2 and TRBJ2-7, is GAGVSQSPSNKVTEKGKDVELRCDPISGHTALYWYRQSLGQGLEFLIYFQGNSAPDKSGLPSDRFSAERTGGSVSTLTIQRTQQEDSAVYLCASSLVVTRPYEQYFGPGTRLTVT.

The V gene is TRBV6-1, the J gene TRBJ2-7; 7 bases match TRBD2. The CDR3 totals 17 residues. The V gene end was trimmed by 6 bases and the J gene end by 5 bases; junction bases not matched to a gene: 19. CDR1 MNHNS and CDR2 SASEGT come from the germline V gene. The chain's CDR3 is CASRAGAMWRESHEQYF. For the CDR3, the DNA is TGTGCCAGCAGGGCTGGAGCAATGTGGCGGGAGTCCCACGAGCAGTACTTC.

This clonotype turned up a few times. The V gene is TRBV3-1, the J gene TRBJ2-3; D not resolved. The V and J ends lost 2 bases and 0 bases respectively, with 6 bases between them. The CDR3 length is 14 residues. CDR1 is LGHDT, CDR2 YNNKEL, per germline (reference sequence). The CDR3 DNA reads TGTGCCAGCAGCCAATTTCGCAGCACAGATACGCAGTATTTT. Translation: CASSQFRSTDTQYF.

This clonotype appeared a few times. The rearrangement uses TRBV21-1 and TRBJ1-3; TRBD1, the table's D call, was not compared with the DNA. TRBV21-1 is given as a pseudogene. The CDR3 consists of 14 residues. CDR3 protein: CASTGLGSGNTIYF. CDR3 DNA sequence: TGTGCCAGTACAGGATTGGGCTCTGGAAACACCATATATTTT.

This clonotype occurred a few times. The rearrangement joins TRBV20-1 to TRBJ2-5; 8 nucleotides align to TRBD1. The J segment lost 4 bases and the V segment lost 3 bases, leaving 4 bases of the junction unmatched. This CDR3 has 13 amino acids. CDR1 and CDR2 from the germline V gene are DFQATT and SNEGSKA (reference sequence). The CDR3 DNA sequence: TGCAGTGCTAGGGGCACAGGGGGAGAGACCCAGTACTTC. This translates into CSARGTGGETQYF.

The rearrangement uses TRBV28 and TRBJ2-1; tentative D call: TRBD2 (5 bases). This CDR3 contains 12 residues. Germline CDR1 reads MDHEN; CDR2 reads SYDVKM. V lost 6 bases to trimming and J lost 5 bases, with 8 bases between them. The CDR3: CASSPGNNEQFF. The CDR3 DNA is TGTGCCAGCAGCCCGGGAAACAATGAGCAGTTCTTC.